These 15 T cell receptor beta chains were sequenced from one sample in a study of prognosis after radiotherapy for stage I lung cancer. Two rounds of multiplex PCR amplified TCR beta CDR3 from genomic DNA. First-round PCR employed TRBV- and TRBJ-specific primers for each gene. TCRdb analysed the multiplex PCR reads with MiXCR anew, one entry per CDR3 protein. The sample lists under 15,000 distinct CDR3 sequences, less than 70% occurring once. Source: PBMCs, taken before or after stereotactic body radiation therapy (not recorded which). These receptors were obtained from a donor aged 50 or older with non-small cell lung cancer.

This clonotype is labeled as medium-sized (0.01 to 0.1%). The genes are TRBV3-1 and TRBJ2-2; D unresolved. The germline CDR1 and CDR2 sequences are LGHDT and YNNKEL (reference sequence). This CDR3 comprises 12 residues. The V and J ends lost 3 bases and 8 bases respectively, with 7 bases between them. The DNA for the CDR3 is TGTGCCAGCAGCCATAGGTTTGGGGAGCTGTTTTTT. Translating it yields CASSHRFGELFF.

Of note for this clonotype: An end of the junction differs from the germline gene, which may be a read error. The chain recombines TRBV6-1 with TRBJ2-7; 9 positions agree with TRBD1. The germline V gene encodes CDR1 MNHNS and CDR2 SASEGT. The CDR3 consists of 15 residues. CDR3 in amino acids: CASNPGQGESYEQYF. In DNA, the CDR3 is TGTGCCAGCAACCCGGGACAGGGTGAATCCTACGAGCAATACTTC.

This clonotype occurred a few times. A read error is the likely source, as a far larger clone sits one nucleotide away. J is TRBJ2-5 and V is TRBV7-3; a possible D gene is TRBD1 (5 bases). This CDR3 has 14 residues. V lost 5 bases to trimming and J lost 6 bases, with 16 bases between them. Germline lookup yields CDR1 SGHTA and CDR2 FQGTGA. As DNA, the CDR3 is TGTGCCAGCAGCCCAGAGACAGTGTCAAAGACCCAGTACTTC. Protein sequence: CASSPETVSKTQYF.

With respect to this clonotype: One end of the junction does not line up with germline, which may come from a read error. J is TRBJ2-4 and V is TRBV7-3, with 10 nucleotides matching TRBD2. The V gene's germline CDR1 is SGHTA and CDR2 FQGTGA. The CDR3 is 15 residues long. This chain's CDR3 is CASSSLAGVYNEQLF. The CDR3 nucleotides read TGTGCCAGCAGCTCCCTAGCGGGAGTTTACAATGAGCAGCTCTTC. Supplemented by reference TRBV7-3 and TRBJ2-4, the full variable domain reads GAGVSQTPSNKVTEKGKYVELRCDPISGHTALYWYRQSLGQGPEFLIYFQGTGAADDSGLPNDRFFAVRPEGSVSTLKIQRTERGDSAVYLCASSSLAGVYNEQLFGAGTRLSVL.

The V call is TRBV4-1, the J call TRBJ1-5; TRBD1 agrees at 7 bases. Trimming at V came to 3 bases and at J to 4 bases, leaving 9 bases not matched to a gene. CDR3 length: 16 amino acids. Germline-derived CDR1 and CDR2 are MGHRA and YSYEKL. This chain's CDR3 is CASSQAGQASNQPQHF. The CDR3 DNA is TGCGCCAGCAGCCAGGCCGGACAGGCCTCAAATCAGCCCCAGCATTTT.

This clonotype was counted at least ten times. The V and J genes are TRBV5-6 and TRBJ2-7, with 7 bases fitting TRBD2. Germline assignment: CDR1 SGHDT and CDR2 YYEEEE. The CDR3 totals 17 residues. V was pared by 4 bases and J by 0 bases, with 13 bases of the junction left unmatched. For the CDR3, the DNA is TGTGCCAGCAGCCCGGGGGGTCGTAACGTTTACTCCTACGAGCAGTACTTC. It is translated as CASSPGGRNVYSYEQYF.

Remarks on this clonotype: At one end the junction does not follow the germline gene, possibly because of a read error. This chain joins TRBV28 and TRBJ1-1, with D maybe TRBD1 (5 bases). Germline V gives CDR1 MDHEN, CDR2 SYDVKM. There are 17 residues in the CDR3. CDR3 region: CASSLFSAGFSNTEAFF. In DNA form, the CDR3 reads TGCGCCAGCAGTTTGTTCTCGGCAGGGTTTTCGAACACTGAAGCTTTCTTT.

The CDR3 DNA reads as TGTGCCAGTAGTATAGCGGGAGGGTCGGGGGAGCTGTTTTTT. Residues: CASSIAGGSGELFF. The V and J genes are TRBV19 and TRBJ2-2, with TRBD2 matching over 8 bases. V shed 1 base, J shed 8 bases, and the junction held 3 bases outside the gene matches. The CDR3 runs 14 residues. Per germline, CDR1 LNHDA and CDR2 SQIVND (reference sequence). The full variable domain, in which reference TRBV19 and TRBJ2-2 provide the parts outside the CDR3, is DGGITQSPKYLFRKEGQNVTLSCEQNLNHDAMYWYRQDPGQGLRLIYYSQIVNDFQKGDIAEGYSVSREKKESFPLTVTSAQKNPTAFYLCASSIAGGSGELFFGEGSRLTVL.

About this clonotype itself: It is likely a read error: a sequence one base away is far more abundant. V is TRBV24-1 and J is TRBJ2-7; D is unresolved. The CDR3 totals 11 residues. Germline V CDR1 and CDR2: KGHDR, SFDVKD. Trimming left V 6 bases short and J 3 bases short, with 5 bases between. CDR3 nucleotides: TGTGCCACCAGTCAAGACTACGAGCAGTACTTC. Residues: CATSQDYEQYF.

The genes are TRBV6-2 or TRBV6-3 and TRBJ1-3; D is perhaps TRBD1 (6 bases). V was trimmed by 2 bases and J by 4 bases, leaving 12 bases between them. CDR1 is MNHEY and CDR2 is SVGEGT in the germline V gene. This CDR3 comprises 15 residues. CDR3 in amino acids: CASSYGGRAGNTIYF. The CDR3 DNA reads TGTGCCAGCAGTTACGGGGGCAGGGCCGGAAACACCATATATTTT.

This clonotype came up once. One end of the junction fails to match germline, which may point to a read error. CDR3 DNA sequence: TGTGCCGGGGTAGCATACTCCTACGAGCATTACTTC. Residues: CAGVAYSYEHYF. The chain combines TRBV7-9 with TRBJ2-7, with D hard to call. The germline CDR1 and CDR2 sequences are SEHNR and FQNEAQ (reference sequence). CDR3 length equals 12 residues.

The chain joins TRBV28 to TRBJ1-6, with unresolved D. The CDR3 runs 12 residues. V was cut by 8 bases and J by 4 bases, with 6 bases left in between. The germline CDR1 and CDR2 sequences are MDHEN and SYDVKM. CDR3 bases: TGTGCCAGCGGGCGGTATAATTCACCCCTCCACTTT. Encoded protein: CASGRYNSPLHF.

The chain carries TRBV7-9 and TRBJ2-1, with D perhaps TRBD2 (5 bases). Germline CDR1 is SEHNR and CDR2 is FQNEAQ (reference sequence). Trimming shortened V by 8 bases and J by 4 bases, and 9 bases separated the two germline ends. The CDR3 totals 12 residues. The chain's CDR3 is CASRTGYNEQFF. The CDR3 bases are TGTGCCAGCCGAACGGGATACAATGAGCAGTTCTTC.

The sample holds many counts of this clonotype. The chain employs TRBV5-5 and TRBJ1-4; tentatively, D is TRBD1 (5 bases). Germline lookup yields CDR1 SGHKS and CDR2 YYEKEE (reference sequence). This CDR3 has 13 residues. V shed 4 bases and J shed 8 bases, with 12 bases lying between them. In DNA form, the CDR3 reads TGTGCCAGCAGCCCCGGGGGTGGGGAAAAACTGTTTTTT. Translated: CASSPGGGEKLFF. Drawing the rest from reference TRBV5-5 and TRBJ1-4, the complete variable domain is DAGVTQSPTHLIKTRGQQVTLRCSPISGHKSVSWYQQVLGQGPQFIFQYYEKEERGRGNFPDRFSARQFPNYSSELNVNALLLGDSALYLCASSPGGGEKLFFGSGTQLSVL.

On this clonotype itself: Because it lacks the conserved phenylalanine or tryptophan at the end, this CDR3 is likely a read error. The chain combines TRBV28 with TRBJ1-5; D may be TRBD1 (6 bases). The CDR3 is 12 amino acids. Germline CDR1 MDHEN, CDR2 SYDVKM. Trimming cost V 10 bases and J 7 bases, with 14 bases left between them. In DNA, the CDR3 is TGTGCCAACAGGGACGAAGGACAGCCCCAGCATCTT. Its protein product is CANRDEGQPQHL.